The 14 T cell receptor beta chains given below trace back to one sample, sequenced in a study of blood T cell repertoires in COVID-19. The repertoire was sequenced with immunoSEQ multiplex PCR; TCRdb's copy has only in-frame clones and lacks some. This table holds about 250,000 clones, around 86% found once. The sequencing sample was made of peripheral blood. These receptor sequences come from a woman aged 80 or over with COVID-19, enrolled during active disease.

The chain is built from TRBV2 and TRBJ2-5; D perhaps matches TRBD2 (5 bases). The germline V gene encodes CDR1 SNHLY and CDR2 FYNNEI. Deletions cut 3 bases from V and 5 bases from J, with 13 bases between. This CDR3 comprises 14 residues. The CDR3 DNA reads as TGTGCCAGCAGTGATTATGGGCGAGGGGAGACCCAGTACTTC. Translation gives CASSDYGRGETQYF. Complete variable domain (other parts from reference TRBV2 and TRBJ2-5): EPEVTQTPSHQVTQMGQEVILRCVPISNHLYFYWYRQILGQKVEFLVSFYNNEISEKSEIFDDQFSVERPDGSNFTLKIRSTKLEDSAMYFCASSDYGRGETQYFGPGTRLLVL.

Note on this clone: The germline gene is not matched at one end of the junction; a read error may be the cause. The rearrangement uses TRBV10-3 and TRBJ1-2, with TRBD1 identical over 8 bases. CDR1 is ENHRY, CDR2 SYGVKD, per germline. CDR3 length: 12 residues. The CDR3 loop reads CAIRTGQGPPYF. CDR3 in DNA: TGTGCCATCAGGACCGGACAGGGTCCCCCGTACTTC.

The V call is TRBV7-8, the J call TRBJ2-4, with D perhaps matching TRBD2 (6 bases). V was clipped by 2 bases and J by 8 bases, with 16 bases between them. This CDR3 comprises 15 residues. Germline CDR1 reads SGHVS; CDR2 reads FQNEAQ. DNA of the CDR3: TGTGCCAGCAGCTTATCCGGGGGTCAGAGGGACATTCAGTACTTC. Translation gives CASSLSGGQRDIQYF.

The rearrangement links TRBV4-1 to TRBJ1-6, with D possibly being TRBD1 (5 bases). This CDR3 has 13 residues. The V end was cut by 0 bases, the J end by 16 bases, with 13 bases between. Germline CDR1 and CDR2: MGHRA and YSYEKL. Here the CDR3 DNA reads TGCGCCAGCAGCCAAGAAGGGGTCAGGCGACTCCACTTT. The encoded protein is CASSQEGVRRLHF.

The J gene is TRBJ2-5, the V gene TRBV5-6; 12 nucleotides line up with TRBD1. CDR1 is SGHDT, CDR2 YYEEEE, per germline. The junction had 7 bases not matched to a gene; V was cut back by 5 bases and J by 5 bases. The CDR3 has 15 amino acids. CDR3 DNA sequence: TGTGCCAGCAGGGGACAGGGGGCTCGCGGTGAGACCCAGTACTTC. Its protein is CASRGQGARGETQYF.

This chain links TRBV7-9 with TRBJ1-1; 9 nucleotides line up with TRBD1. The CDR3 spans 14 residues. Germline-derived CDR1 and CDR2 are SEHNR and FQNEAQ (reference sequence). Trimming cost V 1 base and J 7 bases; bases outside gene matches: 4. CDR3 DNA sequence: TGTGCCAGCAGCTTAGGTTCGGGACAGGGTGAAGCTTTCTTT. The encoded protein is CASSLGSGQGEAFF. The complete variable domain, with remaining parts taken from reference TRBV7-9 and TRBJ1-1, reads DTGVSQNPRHKITKRGQNVTFRCDPISEHNRLYWYRQTLGQGPEFLTYFQNEAQLEKSRLLSDRFSAERPKGSFSTLEIQRTEQGDSAMYLCASSLGSGQGEAFFGQGTRLTVV.

This clone came up a few times. This rearrangement joins TRBV7-9 to TRBJ1-4; possibly TRBD1 for D (6 bases). The germline V gene encodes CDR1 SEHNR and CDR2 FQNEAQ (reference sequence). V was trimmed by 3 bases and J by 8 bases, leaving 19 bases between them. The CDR3 runs to 16 residues. CDR3 protein: CASSLEGLQGWEKLFF. The CDR3 nucleotides read TGTGCCAGCAGCTTGGAAGGATTACAGGGTTGGGAAAAACTGTTTTTT.

The genes are TRBV6-2 or TRBV6-3 and TRBJ1-5; 7 bases line up with TRBD1. There are 19 residues in the CDR3. V shed 2 bases and J 1 base; nucleotides not matched to a gene: 14. The germline CDR1 and CDR2 sequences are MNHEY and SVGEGT. DNA for the CDR3: TGTGCCAGCAGTTACCCCACAGGGGATCCAGGACGGAGCAATCAGCCCCAGCATTTT. Translating it yields CASSYPTGDPGRSNQPQHF.

V and J are TRBV10-3 and TRBJ1-5; 10 positions match TRBD1. The germline gives CDR1 ENHRY, CDR2 SYGVKD. Trimming took 10 bases from V and 7 from J; bases not matched to a gene: 16. This CDR3 contains 16 residues. CDR3 protein: CASGTGDNGAKQPQHF. DNA for the CDR3: TGTGCCAGCGGGACAGGGGATAATGGGGCGAAACAGCCCCAGCATTTT.

A single count supports this clone. The genes are TRBV6-5 and TRBJ2-1, with unresolved D. This CDR3 spans 14 amino acids. V dropped 0 bases and J dropped 7 bases, with 10 bases sitting between them. Germline loops: CDR1 MNHEY, CDR2 SVGAGI. The DNA for the CDR3 is TGTGCCAGCAGTTACTCGGCCGCTAGGAATGAGCAGTTCTTC. Translated: CASSYSAARNEQFF.

CDR3 residues: CATSRDRGVNEQFF. The CDR3 nucleotides read TGTGCCACCAGCAGAGATCGGGGAGTCAATGAGCAGTTCTTC. This chain links TRBV15 with TRBJ2-1, with D perhaps TRBD2 (5 bases). Trimming removed 0 bases from V and 6 bases from J, with 9 bases in between. The CDR3 totals 14 residues. Germline CDR1 and CDR2: LNHNV and YYDKDF (reference sequence).

The rearrangement joins TRBV11-1 to TRBJ2-7; 7 bases are shared with TRBD2. This CDR3 is built from 16 residues. Germline assignment: CDR1 SGHAT and CDR2 FQDESV (reference sequence). Losses at the gene ends were 5 bases for V and 1 base for J; bases not matched to a gene: 11. In DNA form, the CDR3 reads TGTGCCAGCAGCCCTCTGGCGGGGGATCGATCCTACGAGCAGTACTTC. Translating it yields CASSPLAGDRSYEQYF.

The chain links TRBV11-2 to TRBJ2-2; TRBD2 matches 11 bases. CDR3 length equals 17 residues. The trim removed 1 base at V and 5 bases at J, leaving 6 bases unmatched. Germline V gene data show CDR1 as SGHAT and CDR2 as FQNNGV. This CDR3 is CASSLGIAGGRTGELFF. CDR3 DNA sequence: TGTGCCAGCAGCTTAGGAATAGCGGGGGGGCGAACCGGGGAGCTGTTTTTT.

The chain employs TRBV21-1 and TRBJ1-5. TRBV21-1 is annotated as a pseudogene. The CDR3 totals 14 residues. In DNA form, the CDR3 reads TGTGCCAGCAGCAAAGCTAGGAGAAATCAGCCCCAGCATTTT. Its protein is CASSKARRNQPQHF.